The 17 T cell receptor beta chains below all came from one sample that was sequenced in a study of technical replicates of blood from a few donors. The repertoire was sequenced with immunoSEQ multiplex PCR; TCRdb's copy has only in-frame clones and lacks some. The repertoire holds approximately 73,000 clones, roughly 93% seen once, with 0.25% in the top ten. Sequencing was carried out using T cells isolated from PBMCs. The receptors were sampled from a human donor in good health.

The V and J genes are TRBV7-9 and TRBJ2-7; D perhaps matches TRBD2 (7 bases). This CDR3 spans 12 amino acids. V was pared by 5 bases and J by 6 bases, with 11 bases between. CDR1 SEHNR and CDR2 FQNEAQ come from the germline V gene (reference sequence). The CDR3 bases are TGTGCCAGCAGCCAGAGGGGGGGCGAGCAGTACTTC. This gives the protein CASSQRGGEQYF.

The V call is TRBV7-6, the J call TRBJ2-5; TRBD2 agrees at 10 bases. V was clipped by 1 base and J by 5 bases; unmatched bases: 10. This CDR3 is built from 17 residues. In germline, CDR1 is SGHVS, CDR2 FNYEAQ. CDR3 bases: TGTGCCAGCAGCTTAGTAAACCTAGCGGGGGCTTGGGAGACCCAGTACTTC. Translated, it gives CASSLVNLAGAWETQYF.

The table lists this clone with a count of one. The rearrangement uses TRBV7-9 and TRBJ2-5; D gene uncertain. CDR1 SEHNR and CDR2 FQNEAQ come from the germline V gene (reference sequence). The germline V and J ends were trimmed by 11 bases and 4 bases, with 14 bases remaining between them. This CDR3 has 12 residues. CDR3 sequence reads: CASTGDPETQYF. The DNA for the CDR3 is TGTGCCTCCACGGGTGACCCAGAGACCCAGTACTTC.

This chain uses TRBV27 with TRBJ2-1; 7 bases line up with TRBD2. V shed 8 bases and J 2 bases; nucleotides not matched to a gene: 3. From germline, CDR1 is MNHEY and CDR2 SMNVEV (reference sequence). This CDR3 is built from 13 residues. In DNA form, the CDR3 reads TGTGCCAGCGGACTAGATCCCTACAATGAGCAGTTCTTC. Its translation: CASGLDPYNEQFF.

The DNA for the CDR3 is TGTGCCAGCTCAACAGGGTGGGGAAAGCCCCAGCATTTT. Amino acid sequence: CASSTGWGKPQHF. The gene calls are TRBV18 and TRBJ1-5, with D possibly matching TRBD1 (6 bases). The germline V gene encodes CDR1 KGHSH and CDR2 LQKENI. The CDR3 consists of 13 residues. The V end was cut by 5 bases, the J end by 8 bases, with 13 bases between.

This clone showed up just once. V and J are TRBV28 and TRBJ1-2, with D possibly matching TRBD1 (6 bases). The CDR3 loop spans 14 amino acids. The germline V and J ends were trimmed by 2 bases and 6 bases, with 13 bases remaining between them. Germline V gives CDR1 MDHEN, CDR2 SYDVKM. CDR3 bases: TGTGCCAGCAGTTTACAGGGGAATAGCCATGGCTACACCTTC. As protein: CASSLQGNSHGYTF.

The rearrangement joins TRBV10-3 to TRBJ2-7; TRBD1 is a possible D gene (5 bases). This CDR3 has 14 amino acids. Trimming removed 7 bases from V and 3 bases from J, with 16 bases in between. Per the germline V gene, CDR1 is ENHRY and CDR2 is SYGVKD. CDR3 loop: CAITGRVGRYEQYF. CDR3 bases: TGTGCCATCACAGGCAGGGTTGGACGCTACGAGCAGTACTTC.

The chain combines TRBV13 with TRBJ2-1; 9 bases line up with TRBD2. The ends lost 5 bases at V and 4 bases at J; junction bases unmatched: 12. The CDR3 runs to 17 residues. The germline gives CDR1 PRHDT, CDR2 FYEKMQ (reference sequence). In DNA, the CDR3 is TGTGCCAGCAGCAACACAATCGCGGGAGGGGGTTACAATGAGCAGTTCTTC. Amino acid sequence: CASSNTIAGGGYNEQFF.

This rearrangement joins TRBV28 to TRBJ1-1; D unresolved. CDR1 and CDR2 from the germline V gene are MDHEN and SYDVKM. The CDR3 runs 14 residues. V was pared by 8 bases and J by 2 bases, with 15 bases between. CDR3 protein: CASSFLSYNTEAFF. The CDR3 nucleotides are TGTGCCAGCTCCTTTCTATCCTACAACACTGAAGCTTTCTTT.

This chain uses TRBV5-1 with TRBJ2-3, with 9 bases aligning to TRBD2. This CDR3 spans 15 amino acids. Germline V gene data show CDR1 as SGHRS and CDR2 as YFSETQ. The junction had 5 bases not matched to a gene; V was cut back by 2 bases and J by 4 bases. The DNA of the CDR3 is TGCGCCAGCAGCTTAGCGGGAGGTTTGGCAGATACGCAGTATTTT. It yields the protein CASSLAGGLADTQYF.

The rearrangement uses TRBV5-8 and TRBJ1-1; 9 nucleotides match TRBD1. J lost 5 bases, V lost 4 bases, and 6 bases had no gene match. The CDR3 is 14 residues long. Germline CDR1 SGHTS, CDR2 YDEGEE. The CDR3 nucleotides are TGTGCCAGCAGCCCGCGACAGGGGGTGACTGAAGCTTTCTTT. Amino acid sequence: CASSPRQGVTEAFF.

V usage is TRBV2 and J usage is TRBJ2-7, with D unclear. This CDR3 region has 12 residues. Germline loops: CDR1 SNHLY, CDR2 FYNNEI. V lost 7 bases to trimming and J lost 6 bases, with 13 bases between them. Written as DNA, the CDR3 is TGTGCCAGCAAAGTTAATACAGCCGAGCAGTACTTC. It is translated as CASKVNTAEQYF. Looking up the rest from reference TRBV2 and TRBJ2-7 gives the full variable domain: EPEVTQTPSHQVTQMGQEVILRCVPISNHLYFYWYRQILGQKVEFLVSFYNNEISEKSEIFDDQFSVERPDGSNFTLKIRSTKLEDSAMYFCASKVNTAEQYFGPGTRLTVT.

The chain combines TRBV7-9 with TRBJ2-2, with D unresolved. V was cut by 7 bases and J by 0 bases, with 9 bases left in between. CDR1 and CDR2 from the germline V gene are SEHNR and FQNEAQ (reference sequence). The CDR3 covers 14 residues. CDR3 in amino acids: CASKKQTNTGELFF. In DNA, the CDR3 is TGTGCCAGCAAAAAACAGACGAACACCGGGGAGCTGTTTTTT.

The chain is built from TRBV9 and TRBJ1-1; 9 positions match TRBD1. Germline V lookup: CDR1 SGDLS, CDR2 YYNGEE. CDR3 length: 19 amino acids. The V and J ends lost 0 bases and 5 bases, in that order; junction bases with no gene match: 17. CDR3 region: CASSVAWSAGTGRMTEAFF. CDR3 DNA sequence: TGTGCCAGCAGCGTAGCCTGGTCGGCGGGGACAGGGAGGATGACTGAAGCTTTCTTT.

The genes are TRBV30 and TRBJ1-1, with D unclear. Trimming shortened V by 1 base and J by 1 base, and 7 bases separated the two germline ends. The CDR3 is 13 amino acids. Germline CDR1 is GTSNPN and CDR2 is SVGIG (reference sequence). CDR3 sequence (DNA): TGTGCCTGGAGTGAACAGACGAACACTGAAGCTTTCTTT. Translation gives CAWSEQTNTEAFF.

This chain connects TRBV21-1 to TRBJ2-7; the table names TRBD2, a call not compared with the DNA. TRBV21-1 is a documented pseudogene. The CDR3 sequence is 8 residues long. The CDR3: CASGMESF. For the CDR3, the DNA is TGTGCCAGCGGCATGGAGTCCTTC.

The chain recombines TRBV18 with TRBJ2-3; 11 bases match TRBD2. CDR1 and CDR2 from the germline V gene are KGHSH and LQKENI. Germline trimming cut 1 base from V and 6 bases from J; bases unmatched to any gene: 6. CDR3 length: 16 residues. CDR3 loop: CASSPLAGGPTDTQYF. Written as DNA, the CDR3 is TGTGCCAGCTCACCACTAGCGGGAGGGCCCACCGATACGCAGTATTTT.